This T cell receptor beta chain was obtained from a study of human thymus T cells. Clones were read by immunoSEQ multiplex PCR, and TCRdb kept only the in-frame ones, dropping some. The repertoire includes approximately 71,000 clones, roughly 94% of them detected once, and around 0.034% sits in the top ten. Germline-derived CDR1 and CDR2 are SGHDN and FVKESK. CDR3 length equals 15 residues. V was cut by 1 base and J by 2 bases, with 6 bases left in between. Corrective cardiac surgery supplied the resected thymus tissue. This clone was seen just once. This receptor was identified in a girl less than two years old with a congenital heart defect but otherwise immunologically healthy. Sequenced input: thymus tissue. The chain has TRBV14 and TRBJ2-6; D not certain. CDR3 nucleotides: TGTGCCAGCAGCCAAGTCCCGACTGGGGCCAACGTCCTGACTTTC. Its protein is CASSQVPTGANVLTF.